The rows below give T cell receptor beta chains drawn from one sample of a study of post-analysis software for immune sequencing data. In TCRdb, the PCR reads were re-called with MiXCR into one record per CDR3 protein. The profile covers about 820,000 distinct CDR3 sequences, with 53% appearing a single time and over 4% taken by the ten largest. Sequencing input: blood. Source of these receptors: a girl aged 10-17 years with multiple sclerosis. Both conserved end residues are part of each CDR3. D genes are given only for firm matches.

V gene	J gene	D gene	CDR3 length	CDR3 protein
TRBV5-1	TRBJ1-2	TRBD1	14	CASSSGGPSYGYTF
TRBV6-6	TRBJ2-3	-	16	CASSSEEGVPPDTQYF
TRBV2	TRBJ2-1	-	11	CAIRTLWEQFF
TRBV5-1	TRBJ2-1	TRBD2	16	CASSLGPAGDYNEQFF
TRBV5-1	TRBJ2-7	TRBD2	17	CASSLTTSGGPSYEQYF
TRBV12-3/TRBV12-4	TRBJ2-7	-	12	CASRSSGIVQYF
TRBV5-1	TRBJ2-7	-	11	CASSSDASQYF
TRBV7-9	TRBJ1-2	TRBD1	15	CASSWGQGFNYGYTF
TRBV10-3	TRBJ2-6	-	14	CAIGAEAGANVLTF
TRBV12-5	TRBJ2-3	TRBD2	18	CASGTLKLAGTSTDTQYF
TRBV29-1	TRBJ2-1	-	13	CSVEDLGGREQFF
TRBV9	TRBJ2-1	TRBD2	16	CASSGTSGRTHNKQFF
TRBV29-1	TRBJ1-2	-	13	CSVEYFGSGGYTF
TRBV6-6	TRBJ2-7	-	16	CASSYSGRGGRLERYF
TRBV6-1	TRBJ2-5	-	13	CASSQGYQETQYF
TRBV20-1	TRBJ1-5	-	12	CSAPQHNQPQHF
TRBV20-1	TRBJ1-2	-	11	CSADSSYGYTF
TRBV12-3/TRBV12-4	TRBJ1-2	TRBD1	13	CASRTGPNYGYTF
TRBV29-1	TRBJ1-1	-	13	CSVHRQGNTEAFF
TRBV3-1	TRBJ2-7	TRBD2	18	CASSPEAPTSGGTYEQYF
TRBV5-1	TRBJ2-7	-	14	CASSLVQQSYEQYF
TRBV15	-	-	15	CATSRGGHGSYEQYF
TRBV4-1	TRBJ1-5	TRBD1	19	CASSQDMGDRAKGNQPQHF
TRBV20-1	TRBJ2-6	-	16	CSAMGRGLDGANVLTF
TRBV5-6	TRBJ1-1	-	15	CASSSPAGMNTEAFF
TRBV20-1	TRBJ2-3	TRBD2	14	CSARTSGYGDTQYF
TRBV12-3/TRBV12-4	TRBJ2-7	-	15	CASSLPGPSVYEQYF
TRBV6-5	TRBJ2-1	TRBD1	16	CASSYAGGVRYNEQFF
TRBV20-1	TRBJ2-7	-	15	CSAPPLDSDRTEQYF
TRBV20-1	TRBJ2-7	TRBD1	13	CSEINQRTGEQYF
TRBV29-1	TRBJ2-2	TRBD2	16	CSDPRPGLADTGELFF
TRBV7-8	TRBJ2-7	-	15	CASSLESSGTYEQYF
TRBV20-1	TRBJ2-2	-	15	CSARDASADTGELFF
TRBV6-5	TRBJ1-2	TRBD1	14	CASSRDRPNYGYTF
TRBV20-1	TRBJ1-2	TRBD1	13	CSAQDRRNYGYTF
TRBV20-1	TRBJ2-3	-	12	CSAMRLTDTQYF
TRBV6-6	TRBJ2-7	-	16	CASTFWGPSPSYEQYF
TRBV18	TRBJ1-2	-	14	CASSRAGADYGYTF
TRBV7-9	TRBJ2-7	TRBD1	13	CASSQETGYEQYF
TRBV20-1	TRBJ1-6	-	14	CSARPGTLNSPLHF
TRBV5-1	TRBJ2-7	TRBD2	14	CASSWGRESYEQYF
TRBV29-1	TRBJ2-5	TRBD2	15	CSVPSERGAQETQYF
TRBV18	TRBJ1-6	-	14	CASSRTDDNSPLHF
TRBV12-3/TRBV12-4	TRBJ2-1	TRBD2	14	CASSLGTSPNEQFF
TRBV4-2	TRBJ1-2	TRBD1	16	CASSQEEDRGLYGYTF
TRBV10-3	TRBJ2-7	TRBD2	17	CAISVKGTSGRVYEQYF
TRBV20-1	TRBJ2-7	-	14	CSAPRAGSSYEQYF
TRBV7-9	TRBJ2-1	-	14	CASSLTGGRDEQFF
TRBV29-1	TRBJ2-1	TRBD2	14	CSVASGSWYNEQFF